The 25 T cell receptor beta chains listed next were all sequenced from one sample in a study of post-analysis software for immune sequencing data. cDNA libraries of TCR beta carried unique molecular identifiers. TCRdb recomputed calls from the PCR reads with MiXCR, one row per CDR3 protein. In the table there are about 540,000 distinct CDR3 sequences, approximately 31% of which are singletons. Study-wide results and caveats: Among a few TRBV segments more frequent in patients than controls were TRBV5-6, TRBV5-1 and TRBV20-1.

Their antigen targets remain unknown. The specimen sequenced was blood. The source of these receptors is a girl aged 2-17 years with multiple sclerosis.

This chain joins TRBV18 and TRBJ2-4; TRBD1 is a possible D gene (6 bases). The J call may be in error: the DNA end matches TRBJ2-7 better. The CDR3 length is 13 residues. CDR1 is KGHSH and CDR2 is LQKENI in the germline V gene. CDR3 coding DNA: TGTGCCAGCTCCCGAGGACAGCATGACGAGCAGTACTTC. This gives the protein CASSRGQHDEQYF.

The J gene is TRBJ2-3, the V gene TRBV4-2, with D possibly TRBD2 on 6 matching bases. Deletions cut 1 base from V and 7 bases from J, with 15 bases between. The CDR3 contains 15 residues. Germline V lookup: CDR1 LGHNA, CDR2 YNFKEQ. The CDR3 region is CASSQVASVGNTQYF. The CDR3 nucleotides are TGTGCCAGCAGCCAAGTTGCTAGCGTGGGCAATACGCAGTATTTT.

V gene TRBV24-1 combines with J gene TRBJ2-1; 8 bases map to TRBD2. The length of the CDR3 is 14 residues. Germline CDR1 reads KGHDR; CDR2 reads SFDVKD. The V segment lost 4 bases and the J segment 8 bases; nucleotides outside the gene matches: 6. CDR3 residues: CATSETGGHDEQFF. CDR3 nucleotide sequence: TGTGCCACCAGTGAGACGGGGGGGCACGATGAGCAGTTCTTC.

This clonotype was counted a few times. This chain joins TRBV7-9 and TRBJ1-5, with D uncertain. Trimming took off 1 base at V and 5 bases at J, with 9 bases between the two ends. CDR1 is SEHNR, CDR2 FQNEAQ, per germline (reference sequence). The CDR3 has 14 residues. In DNA, the CDR3 is TGTGCCAGCAGCTTAGGTGGCCAGGATCAGCCCCAGCATTTT. Amino acids: CASSLGGQDQPQHF.

The chain has TRBV5-1 and TRBJ2-7, with D perhaps TRBD1 or TRBD2 (5 bases each). Trimming removed 3 bases at V and 3 bases at J, with 16 bases between. The CDR3 extends over 15 amino acids. Germline-derived CDR1 and CDR2 are SGHRS and YFSETQ. For the CDR3, the DNA is TGCGCCAGCAGCTCCCAGGGAGCCCTCTTCTACGAGCAGTACTTC. Protein sequence: CASSSQGALFYEQYF.

This clonotype was found many times. The chain links TRBV5-4 to TRBJ1-2, with 7 bases identical to TRBD1. The junction had 2 bases not matched to a gene; V was cut back by 0 bases and J by 6 bases. Per germline, CDR1 SGHNT and CDR2 YYREEE (reference sequence). This CDR3 contains 13 residues. CDR3 DNA sequence: TGTGCCAGCAGCTTGGAGGGGGCGGATGGCTACACCTTC. As protein: CASSLEGADGYTF.

CDR3 in amino acids: CSARVGGQGVSYEQYF. In DNA, the CDR3 is TGCAGTGCTAGAGTTGGGGGACAGGGGGTTTCCTACGAGCAGTACTTC. The rearrangement links TRBV20-1 to TRBJ2-7; 11 nucleotides match TRBD1. V was pared by 1 base and J by 1 base, with 6 bases of the junction left unmatched. The CDR3 spans 16 residues. The germline V gene encodes CDR1 DFQATT and CDR2 SNEGSKA (reference sequence).

V and J are TRBV19 and TRBJ2-2; weak D call: TRBD2 (5 bases). The V gene's germline CDR1 is LNHDA and CDR2 SQIVND (reference sequence). Trimming removed 6 bases at V and 1 base at J, with 9 bases between. The length of the CDR3 is 14 residues. This chain's CDR3 is CASRPRENTGELFF. The CDR3, as DNA: TGTGCCAGTAGGCCCCGGGAGAACACCGGGGAGCTGTTTTTT. Combining the CDR3 with reference TRBV19 and TRBJ2-2 gives the whole variable domain DGGITQSPKYLFRKEGQNVTLSCEQNLNHDAMYWYRQDPGQGLRLIYYSQIVNDFQKGDIAEGYSVSREKKESFPLTVTSAQKNPTAFYLCASRPRENTGELFFGEGSRLTVL.

The genes are TRBV10-3 and TRBJ2-3; possible D gene TRBD1, 5 bases. The germline gives CDR1 ENHRY, CDR2 SYGVKD. This CDR3 contains 16 residues. Trimming stripped 0 bases from V and 4 bases from J, with 14 bases between. CDR3 nucleotide sequence: TGTGCCATCAGTGAGTCTCCAGGGAAAGGCGCAGATACGCAGTATTTT. Amino acid sequence: CAISESPGKGADTQYF.

The chain links TRBV29-1 to TRBJ1-2; no reliable D call. CDR3 size: 15 residues. Looked up from germline, CDR1 is SQVTM and CDR2 is ANQGSEA. V lost 0 bases, J lost 5 bases, and 16 bases lay in between. The CDR3 loop reads CSVEDRAVDSYGYTF. CDR3 DNA: TGCAGCGTTGAAGATCGAGCAGTGGATTCATATGGCTACACCTTC.

The rearrangement joins TRBV5-1 to TRBJ1-1, with TRBD1 matching 10 bases. J was trimmed by 8 bases and V by 4 bases; bases with no gene match: 11. Germline V gene sequence: CDR1 SGHRS, CDR2 YFSETQ. The length of the CDR3 is 15 residues. For the CDR3, the DNA is TGCGCCAGCAGCAAGTCCGGGACAGGGGAGAGGGAAGCTTTCTTT. Its protein is CASSKSGTGEREAFF.

The rearrangement joins TRBV11-2 to TRBJ2-5; 16 bases map to TRBD2. This CDR3 is 17 amino acids long. V gave up 6 bases and J gave up 5 bases; unmatched junction bases: 9. CDR1 is SGHAT, CDR2 FQNNGV, per germline. CDR3 coding DNA: TGTGCCAGCAGTCCAGGGACTAGCGGGGGGGCCCGGGAGACCCAGTACTTC. It translates to CASSPGTSGGARETQYF.

The genes are TRBV6-5 and TRBJ1-2; TRBD1 matches 11 bases. Germline CDR1 is MNHEY and CDR2 is SVGAGI. CDR3 size: 13 residues. V lost 6 bases to trimming and J lost 7 bases; unmatched junction nucleotides: 4. CDR3 nucleotide sequence: TGTGCCAGCAGGGGGACAGGGGGAACTGGCTACACCTTC. It is translated as CASRGTGGTGYTF.

The sample holds a few counts of this clonotype. The chain employs TRBV7-9 and TRBJ1-2, with TRBD1 identical over 9 bases. The CDR3 sequence is 15 residues long. The germline V gene has CDR1 SEHNR and CDR2 FQNEAQ (reference sequence). The V and J ends lost 5 bases and 7 bases, in that order; junction bases with no gene match: 11. The CDR3 DNA is TGTGCCAGCAGCCCTCGGACAGGGGCCGAGTCTGGCTACACCTTC. Translating it yields CASSPRTGAESGYTF. Based on the CDR3 plus reference TRBV7-9 and TRBJ1-2, the full variable domain is DTGVSQNPRHKITKRGQNVTFRCDPISEHNRLYWYRQTLGQGPEFLTYFQNEAQLEKSRLLSDRFSAERPKGSFSTLEIQRTEQGDSAMYLCASSPRTGAESGYTFGSGTRLTVV.

The chain links TRBV9 to TRBJ2-1; 7 nucleotides line up with TRBD2. Germline trimming cut 3 bases from V and 8 bases from J; bases unmatched to any gene: 11. Germline CDR1 reads SGDLS; CDR2 reads YYNGEE. This CDR3 is built from 15 residues. The CDR3 region is CASSARRGKEYEQFF. The CDR3 nucleotides read TGTGCCAGCAGCGCCCGGCGGGGGAAGGAGTATGAGCAGTTCTTC. The variable domain in full, completed from reference TRBV9 and TRBJ2-1, reads DSGVTQTPKHLITATGQRVTLRCSPRSGDLSVYWYQQSLDQGLQFLIQYYNGEERAKGNILERFSAQQFPDLHSELNLSSLELGDSALYFCASSARRGKEYEQFFGPGTRLTVL.

CDR3 sequence reads: CSVAHLQETQYF. The CDR3 region has the DNA TGCAGCGTTGCACACCTCCAAGAGACCCAGTACTTC. The rearrangement uses TRBV29-1 and TRBJ2-5, with D hard to call. Trimming took 4 bases from V and 1 from J, leaving 7 bases between them. There are 12 residues in the CDR3. The germline V gene encodes CDR1 SQVTM and CDR2 ANQGSEA.

This sequence joins TRBV10-3 and TRBJ2-3; D gene unclear. The CDR3 contains 14 residues. The germline V and J ends were trimmed by 3 bases and 2 bases, with 9 bases remaining between them. CDR1 ENHRY and CDR2 SYGVKD come from the germline V gene. CDR3 DNA sequence: TGTGCCATCAGTGATTGGCGGAACACAGATACGCAGTATTTT. Amino acid sequence: CAISDWRNTDTQYF.

This clonotype was seen more than once but under ten times. CDR3 protein: CSVDSHSLAEETQYF. The CDR3, as DNA: TGCAGCGTTGACTCCCACTCCCTGGCAGAAGAGACCCAGTACTTC. V gene TRBV29-1 combines with J gene TRBJ2-5, with D hard to call. Germline CDR1 and CDR2: SQVTM and ANQGSEA. This CDR3 comprises 15 residues. Trimming took off 3 bases at V and 3 bases at J, with 17 bases between the two ends.

Turning to this clonotype: A much larger clonotype is one base distant, so this may be a read error. V is TRBV10-3 and J is TRBJ2-7; maybe TRBD1 (5 bases). Germline CDR1 is ENHRY and CDR2 is SYGVKD. The V gene lost 6 bases and the J gene lost 5 bases, with 14 bases spanning the gap. The CDR3 runs to 13 residues. CDR3 bases: TGTGCCATCAGACAGGACCCATCCCACGAGCAGTACTTC. Encoded protein: CAIRQDPSHEQYF.

This clonotype came up a few times. J is TRBJ2-3 and V is TRBV20-1; D is perhaps TRBD2 (5 bases). This CDR3 comprises 13 residues. CDR1 and CDR2 (germline): DFQATT, SNEGSKA (reference sequence). CDR3 nucleotide sequence: TGCACAAGAGGGTTAAGCCCCACAGATACGCAGTATTTT. Protein: CTRGLSPTDTQYF.

V and J are TRBV15 and TRBJ2-7, with TRBD1 matching over 7 bases. In germline, CDR1 is LNHNV, CDR2 YYDKDF (reference sequence). The CDR3 sequence is 17 residues long. V was clipped by 0 bases and J by 9 bases; unmatched bases: 17. CDR3 in amino acids: CATSREWQGEMGKRQYF. CDR3 nucleotides: TGTGCCACCAGCAGAGAATGGCAGGGGGAGATGGGGAAGAGGCAGTACTTC. Full variable domain (rest looked up from reference TRBV15 and TRBJ2-7): DAMVIQNPRYQVTQFGKPVTLSCSQTLNHNVMYWYQQKSSQAPKLLFHYYDKDFNNEADTPDNFQSRRPNTSFCFLDIRSPGLGDTAMYLCATSREWQGEMGKRQYFGPGTRLTVT.

This clonotype was detected a few times. The gene calls are TRBV2 and TRBJ2-7; no clear D. Germline V gene data show CDR1 as SNHLY and CDR2 as FYNNEI. CDR3 size: 15 residues. Trimming stripped 4 bases from V and 2 bases from J, with 15 bases between. The CDR3 is CASSALDPSPYEQYF. CDR3 DNA sequence: TGTGCCAGCAGTGCTTTGGACCCGTCTCCCTACGAGCAGTACTTC.

This clonotype appeared a few times. This rearrangement joins TRBV20-1 to TRBJ2-5; TRBD2 aligns across 7 bases. After removal of 6 bases from V and 0 bases from J, the junction contained 4 bases not matched to a gene. CDR1 and CDR2 from the germline V gene are DFQATT and SNEGSKA (reference sequence). This CDR3 region has 13 residues. CDR3 residues: CSARGEYQETQYF. Here the CDR3 DNA reads TGCAGTGCCCGGGGGGAGTACCAAGAGACCCAGTACTTC.

This clonotype was picked up one time. The chain joins TRBV25-1 to TRBJ2-2; the D gene is possibly TRBD1 (6 bases). The CDR3 contains 16 residues. The germline V gene encodes CDR1 MGHDK and CDR2 SYGVNS. V was clipped by 5 bases and J by 1 base, with 14 bases between them. The CDR3 here is CASSKNAGVNTGELFF. The DNA for the CDR3 is TGTGCCAGCAGTAAGAACGCAGGGGTGAACACCGGGGAGCTGTTTTTT.

The V call is TRBV12-3 or TRBV12-4, the J call TRBJ2-1; 11 bases fit TRBD2. The CDR3 extends over 16 amino acids. J was trimmed by 6 bases and V by 5 bases; bases with no gene match: 9. The CDR3 region has the DNA TGTGCCAGCAGTGGGGGAGGGACTAGCGGACCCAATGAGCAGTTCTTC. This sequence encodes CASSGGGTSGPNEQFF.